This record concerns one TCR beta chain sequence. The germline V and J ends were trimmed by 5 bases and 7 bases, with 24 bases remaining between them. This CDR3 is 16 amino acids long. Per germline, CDR1 SNHLY and CDR2 FYNNEI. The data derive from a study of T cell responses to AZD1222 COVID-19 vaccine. The repertoire was sequenced with immunoSEQ multiplex PCR; TCRdb's copy has only in-frame clones and lacks some. The table has tens of thousands of clones, about nine tenths seen once. The sequenced sample was peripheral blood, obtained on day 0 of AZD1222 vaccination. This clonotype was obtained from an adult in good health. The rearrangement uses TRBV2 and TRBJ2-7; D could derive from TRBD1 or TRBD2 (5 bases each). CDR3 nucleotides: TGTGCCAGCAGTTTCTCCGTCCGGGACCCATCTAAAGAGCAGTACTTC. It encodes CASSFSVRDPSKEQYF.